The 7 T cell receptor beta chains reported below all come from one sample, sequenced in a study of regulatory T cells in long-lasting Graves disease. The time point: newly diagnosed GD, antithyroid drugs for less than 3 months. The TCR library was made from RNA extracted from PBMCs. CDR3 regions were amplified by Arm-PCR using iRepertoire HTBI primers to build TCR beta libraries. In TCRdb, the multiplex PCR reads were re-called with MiXCR into one record per CDR3 protein. Of 350,000 to 550,000 distinct CDR3 sequences in the sample, about 15% were seen once. Another study also made use of these data, one on T cells in Graves' hyperthyroidism and ophthalmopathy.

Sequences were derived from peripheral blood mononuclear cells (PBMCs), sampled at new diagnosis, from a patient treated with antithyroid drugs. These receptors originate from a woman younger than 30 with Graves disease.

This clonotype was counted many times. This sequence joins TRBV10-2 and TRBJ2-1, with D perhaps matching TRBD2 (7 bases). The V end lost 8 bases, the J end lost 9 bases, and 20 bases lay between the germline ends. The germline V gene has CDR1 WSHSY and CDR2 SAAADI. The CDR3 has 14 residues. CDR3 sequence (DNA): TGCGCCAGCCTAGAGGGGGGAGGGCCCTTTGAGCAGTTCTTC. Amino acids: CASLEGGGPFEQFF.

A word on this clonotype: This may be a read error: a much more frequent sequence differs by one nucleotide. This chain links TRBV12-3 or TRBV12-4 with TRBJ2-7; 8 bases agree with TRBD2. The V gene end was trimmed by 6 bases and the J gene end by 7 bases; junction bases not matched to a gene: 14. The CDR3 covers 15 residues. The CDR3 here is CASSRGRTLSNEQYF. The CDR3 coding sequence is TGTGCCAGCAGCCGCGGGAGGACTCTTTCCAATGAGCAGTACTTC.

In this sample, this clonotype turned up many times. The chain carries TRBV5-1 and TRBJ1-1; 9 bases line up with TRBD1. J was trimmed by 4 bases and V by 4 bases; bases with no gene match: 2. Germline CDR1 is SGHRS and CDR2 is YFSETQ. The CDR3 runs to 13 residues. CDR3 region: CASSNRGPTEAFF. DNA for the CDR3: TGCGCCAGCAGCAACAGGGGGCCCACTGAAGCTTTCTTT.

For this clonotype: This may stem from a read error, because a much larger clone lies one nucleotide away. The chain has TRBV7-9 and TRBJ2-5, with D tentatively TRBD2 (5 bases). The CDR3 consists of 14 residues. Germline CDR1 and CDR2: SEHNR and FQNEAQ (reference sequence). The CDR3: CVSSLLSGQETQYF. The CDR3 nucleotides read TGTGTCAGCAGCTTACTGAGCGGCCAAGAGACCCAGTACTTC.

Turning to this clonotype: A read error may explain this, as a much larger clone is one base away. The chain combines TRBV18 with TRBJ2-1, with D tentatively TRBD2 (5 bases). CDR1 and CDR2 (germline): KGHSH, LQKENI. CDR3 size: 13 residues. CDR3 loop: CASSRERNNEQSF. In DNA form, the CDR3 reads TGTGCCAGCTCACGGGAGAGGAACAATGAGCAGTCCTTC. The complete variable domain, with remaining parts taken from reference TRBV18 and TRBJ2-1, reads NAGVMQNPRHLVRRRGQEARLRCSPMKGHSHVYWYRQLPEEGLKFMVYLQKENIIDESGMPKERFSAEFPKEGPSILRIQQVVRGDSAAYFCASSRERNNEQSFGPGTRLTVL.

This clonotype was counted only a few times. CDR3 in DNA: TGTGCCAGCAGCCGAGATGCGGCAGGTTTAGCATTCAGGGATACGCAGTATTTT. This codes for CASSRDAAGLAFRDTQYF. This chain joins TRBV3-1 and TRBJ2-3; D gene ambiguous. The CDR3 length is 18 residues. The germline gives CDR1 LGHDT, CDR2 YNNKEL (reference sequence). Trimming stripped 4 bases from V and 6 bases from J, with 26 bases between.

The rearrangement joins TRBV12-3 or TRBV12-4 to TRBJ2-1, with D possibly being TRBD2 (5 bases). V was trimmed by 7 bases and J by 10 bases, leaving 14 bases between them. The CDR3 loop spans 12 amino acids. In nucleotides, the CDR3 is TGTGCCAGCACCATTACTAGTATGGAGCAGTTCTTC. Translated: CASTITSMEQFF.